This T cell receptor (beta chain) is drawn from a study of blood T cell repertoires in COVID-19. Study-wide background: COVID-19 samples, acute and convalescent, were from the United States, Italy and Spain.

Profiled with immunoSEQ multiplex PCR; TCRdb holds only in-frame clones, not every one. The sample includes roughly 130,000 clones, roughly 83% seen only once; the top ten take about 16%. Trimming pared 8 bases from V and 6 bases from J, leaving 13 bases between. CDR1 and CDR2 (germline): MNHEY, SVGAGI. The CDR3 runs 12 residues. The sample comprised peripheral blood. J is TRBJ1-2 and V is TRBV6-5; D perhaps matches TRBD1 (5 bases). The receptor was isolated from a woman between 50 and 59 years old with acute or convalescent COVID-19. The CDR3 DNA reads as TGTGCCAGCCTAGGGCGGGGCCATGGCTACACCTTC. Its translation is CASLGRGHGYTF.